These 22 T cell receptor beta chains originate from one sample sequenced in a study of blood T cell repertoires in COVID-19. The table came from immunoSEQ multiplex PCR; TCRdb's copy has only in-frame clones and leaves some out. Of about 130,000 clones listed, roughly 83% are singletons. Source material: PBMCs or T cells enriched from blood (not recorded which). These receptors all come from a man aged 50-59 years who had recovered from COVID-19.

This clone was counted between two and nine times. This chain uses TRBV10-3 with TRBJ2-2, with unresolved D. The V end lost 8 bases, the J end lost 3 bases, and 10 bases lay between the germline ends. Germline CDR1 ENHRY, CDR2 SYGVKD. The CDR3 runs 13 residues. The CDR3 loop is CAISQVDTGELFF. The CDR3 DNA is TGTGCCATCTCCCAGGTGGACACCGGGGAGCTGTTTTTT.

This clone was found once. The chain combines TRBV4-3 with TRBJ1-2; a weak D match, TRBD1 (5 bases). Germline CDR1 and CDR2: LGHNA and YSLEER. Trimming pared 4 bases from V and 4 bases from J, leaving 16 bases between. The CDR3 has 15 amino acids. The CDR3 coding sequence is TGCGCCAGCAGCCGAAGGGGCGGGGGAGGCTATGGCTACACCTTC. This translates into CASSRRGGGGYGYTF.

This clone was seen a few times. The genes are TRBV6-2 or TRBV6-3 and TRBJ2-3; 8 bases line up with TRBD2. Germline V gene sequence: CDR1 MNHEY, CDR2 SVGEGT. Trimming at V came to 2 bases and at J to 1 base, leaving 5 bases not matched to a gene. This CDR3 region has 16 residues. The CDR3 loop is CASSYTGGVGTDTQYF. DNA for the CDR3: TGTGCCAGCAGTTACACGGGAGGGGTCGGCACAGATACGCAGTATTTT.

This chain links TRBV27 with TRBJ1-2, with a possible D match to TRBD1 (5 bases). The CDR3 is made up of 12 amino acids. Germline loops: CDR1 MNHEY, CDR2 SMNVEV (reference sequence). The germline V and J ends were trimmed by 5 bases and 9 bases, with 13 bases remaining between them. The chain's CDR3 is CASSAWGFSYTF. The CDR3 nucleotides read TGTGCCAGCAGTGCTTGGGGCTTTAGCTACACCTTC.

The chain has TRBV11-2 and TRBJ2-4; 7 positions match TRBD2. Germline CDR1 and CDR2: SGHAT and FQNNGV. The CDR3 runs 17 residues. The V gene end was trimmed by 1 base and the J gene end by 9 bases; junction bases not matched to a gene: 15. CDR3 residues: CASSLGEWGREGFIQYF. The CDR3 DNA follows: TGTGCCAGCAGCTTAGGAGAGTGGGGCAGGGAGGGGTTCATTCAGTACTTC.

The chain uses TRBV2 and TRBJ1-1; D is possibly TRBD1 (5 bases). The germline CDR1 and CDR2 sequences are SNHLY and FYNNEI. V was clipped by 3 bases and J by 4 bases, with 15 bases between them. This CDR3 spans 15 amino acids. In DNA form, the CDR3 reads TGTGCCAGCAGTGAGGAGGCGGGCGGGGGCACTGAAGCTTTCTTT. The encoded protein is CASSEEAGGGTEAFF.

V and J are TRBV5-5 and TRBJ2-7; D unclear. Germline loops: CDR1 SGHKS, CDR2 YYEKEE (reference sequence). V lost 0 bases and J lost 3, with 7 bases in between. This CDR3 has 13 amino acids. The CDR3 reads CASSLEPLYEQYF. CDR3 DNA: TGTGCCAGCAGCTTGGAGCCGCTCTACGAGCAGTACTTC. Filled out from reference TRBV5-5 and TRBJ2-7, the complete variable domain reads DAGVTQSPTHLIKTRGQQVTLRCSPISGHKSVSWYQQVLGQGPQFIFQYYEKEERGRGNFPDRFSARQFPNYSSELNVNALLLGDSALYLCASSLEPLYEQYFGPGTRLTVT.

The V and J genes are TRBV7-8 and TRBJ2-3; TRBD2 agrees at 11 bases. This CDR3 is 16 amino acids long. V trimming: 5 bases; J trimming: 2 bases; junction bases outside the gene matches: 6. CDR1 is SGHVS, CDR2 FQNEAQ, per germline. The CDR3: CASSQRLAGLTDTQYF. CDR3 nucleotides: TGTGCCAGCAGCCAAAGACTAGCGGGGCTCACAGATACGCAGTATTTT. The full variable domain, in which reference TRBV7-8 and TRBJ2-3 provide the parts outside the CDR3, is GAGVSQSPRYKVAKRGQDVALRCDPISGHVSLFWYQQALGQGPEFLTYFQNEAQLDKSGLPSDRFFAERPEGSVSTLKIQRTQQEDSAVYLCASSQRLAGLTDTQYFGPGTRLTVL.

This clone was counted between two and nine times. CDR3 DNA sequence: TGCAGCGTTGATAGTCGACAGGGTGGAAACTACGAGCAGTACTTC. It codes for CSVDSRQGGNYEQYF. V usage is TRBV29-1 and J usage is TRBJ2-7; TRBD1 agrees at 7 bases. This CDR3 spans 15 amino acids. V gave up 3 bases and J gave up 3 bases; unmatched junction bases: 11. Germline CDR1 reads SQVTM; CDR2 reads ANQGSEA.

The chain couples TRBV18 to TRBJ2-7, with D maybe TRBD1 (5 bases). The V gene's germline CDR1 is KGHSH and CDR2 LQKENI. The CDR3 is 17 residues long. Trimming pared 1 base from V and 7 bases from J, leaving 23 bases between. This chain's CDR3 is CASSPRDLGLLRGEQYF. The CDR3 DNA reads TGTGCCAGCTCACCACGGGATTTAGGGCTGCTAAGGGGAGAGCAGTACTTC.

Here the CDR3 reads CASSFGGHGELFF. In DNA form, the CDR3 reads TGTGCCAGCAGCTTTGGGGGCCACGGGGAGCTGTTTTTT. The rearrangement links TRBV7-2 to TRBJ2-2; D possibly corresponds to TRBD1 (6 bases). Trimming took 3 bases from V and 7 from J, leaving 9 bases between them. Germline CDR1 reads SGHTA; CDR2 reads FQGNSA. This CDR3 region has 13 residues.

The V gene is TRBV7-3, the J gene TRBJ2-5; perhaps TRBD2 as D (5 bases). Germline-derived CDR1 and CDR2 are SGHTA and FQGTGA. V was shortened by 1 base and J by 5 bases, with 11 bases between the two germline ends. The CDR3 sequence is 14 residues long. The CDR3 bases are TGTGCCAGCAGCTTAATGGGAGCGTCGGAGACCCAGTACTTC. This gives the protein CASSLMGASETQYF.

The chain is built from TRBV24-1 and TRBJ2-1; D perhaps matches TRBD1 (6 bases). V was shortened by 2 bases and J by 6 bases, with 16 bases between the two germline ends. Germline V gene data show CDR1 as KGHDR and CDR2 as SFDVKD. The CDR3 has 16 amino acids. CDR3 residues: CATSDWGQGLSNEQFF. The DNA for the CDR3 is TGTGCCACCAGTGATTGGGGGCAGGGTCTTTCCAATGAGCAGTTCTTC.

The genes are TRBV7-3 and TRBJ2-1; 8 nucleotides match TRBD2. The length of the CDR3 is 15 residues. V was pared by 5 bases and J by 12 bases, with 15 bases of the junction left unmatched. The germline gives CDR1 SGHTA, CDR2 FQGTGA. The CDR3 reads CASSHRGGATDGQFF. DNA for the CDR3: TGTGCCAGCAGCCACCGGGGGGGCGCAACGGACGGGCAGTTCTTC.

The chain is built from TRBV28 and TRBJ1-6, with 7 bases identical to TRBD1. The V and J ends lost 6 bases and 1 base, in that order; junction bases with no gene match: 9. Per germline, CDR1 MDHEN and CDR2 SYDVKM. This CDR3 spans 17 amino acids. The CDR3 nucleotides read TGTGCCAGCAGACCCAGACAGGGAAGATCCTATAATTCACCCCTCCACTTT. Protein: CASRPRQGRSYNSPLHF. The variable domain in full, completed from reference TRBV28 and TRBJ1-6, reads DVKVTQSSRYLVKRTGEKVFLECVQDMDHENMFWYRQDPGLGLRLIYFSYDVKMKEKGDIPEGYSVSREKKERFSLILESASTNQTSMYLCASRPRQGRSYNSPLHFGNGTRLTVT.

The chain joins TRBV6-2 or TRBV6-3 to TRBJ2-2; 9 nucleotides agree with TRBD1. This CDR3 is built from 17 residues. CDR1 and CDR2 (germline): MNHEY, SVGEGT. Unmatched junction bases numbered 12, after V lost 6 bases and J lost 4 bases. The CDR3 DNA sequence: TGTGCCAGCAGCCGCGGGCGACAGGGGGGGGGCACCGGGGAGCTGTTTTTT. Protein sequence: CASSRGRQGGGTGELFF.

V is TRBV7-2 and J is TRBJ1-5; 7 nucleotides agree with TRBD1. There are 13 residues in the CDR3. From germline, CDR1 is SGHTA and CDR2 FQGNSA. Germline trimming cut 5 bases from V and 5 bases from J; bases unmatched to any gene: 3. This CDR3 is CASSPDRDQPQHF. The CDR3 DNA sequence: TGTGCCAGCAGCCCAGACAGGGATCAGCCCCAGCATTTT.

The chain employs TRBV6-5 and TRBJ1-2; 9 positions match TRBD1. With 6 bases clipped from V and 8 bases from J, the junction kept 4 bases outside the gene matches. Germline loops: CDR1 MNHEY, CDR2 SVGAGI. This CDR3 comprises 12 residues. The CDR3 region is CASRQQGAGYTF. CDR3 bases: TGTGCCAGCAGGCAACAGGGGGCCGGCTACACCTTC.

The chain uses TRBV5-1 and TRBJ1-1; D is perhaps TRBD1 (6 bases). Germline V lookup: CDR1 SGHRS, CDR2 YFSETQ. V was shortened by 2 bases and J by 4 bases, with 9 bases between the two germline ends. The CDR3 contains 13 residues. CDR3 coding DNA: TGCGCCAGCAGCTTCAAAGGGGGCACTGAAGCTTTCTTT. It codes for CASSFKGGTEAFF.

In regard to this clone: The same CDR3 arises from other DNA sequences in this sample as well. The chain links TRBV7-2 to TRBJ1-5; D gene uncertain. Looked up from germline, CDR1 is SGHTA and CDR2 is FQGNSA. The germline V and J ends were trimmed by 6 bases and 4 bases, with 10 bases remaining between them. CDR3 length: 13 amino acids. The chain's CDR3 is CASSSQANQPQHF. The CDR3 DNA sequence: TGTGCCAGCAGTTCTCAGGCTAATCAGCCCCAGCATTTT.

This chain connects TRBV21-1 to TRBJ1-1; TRBD1, as called in the table, went unchecked against the DNA. TRBV21-1 is shown as a pseudogene. The CDR3 has 13 residues. CDR3 loop: CASSAYRGTEAFF. The CDR3 region has the DNA TGTGCCAGCAGCGCCTACAGGGGTACCGAAGCTTTCTTT.

The chain joins TRBV4-3 to TRBJ1-4; D is ambiguous. Looked up from germline, CDR1 is LGHNA and CDR2 is YSLEER. The V end lost 6 bases, the J end lost 0 bases, and 5 bases lay between the germline ends. CDR3 size: 13 residues. DNA of the CDR3: TGCGCCAGCAGGTCTACAACTAATGAAAAACTGTTTTTT. Translated: CASRSTTNEKLFF.